This T cell receptor (beta chain) was profiled in a study of cytomegalovirus exposure and HLA in healthy donors. About the research overall: Among the approximately 380 donors who were genotyped, around 77% fell in the genetic ancestry cluster that is associated with self-reported Caucasian donors.

PCR primers comprised 60 Vbeta and 13 Jbeta primers. Measured with immunoSEQ multiplex PCR; TCRdb has only the in-frame clones, and not every one. The sample includes roughly 150,000 clones, over 60% of them seen just once. V was clipped by 1 base and J by 1 base; unmatched bases: 2. Germline CDR1 reads SGHNT; CDR2 reads YENEEA. The CDR3 extends over 15 amino acids. Only one count was recorded for this clone. Its target is not known. Study results and limitations: In a later analysis, donors in an Asian-associated ancestry cluster reportedly had fewer N-insertions in productive TCRs than the cohort mean. Most CMV-associated TCR beta chains were later found to appear HLA-restricted. Further analysis, carried out later, found HLA-associated TCR beta chains more clonally expanded than equally common other chains.

The TCR originated in a man aged 40-55 years in good health and CMV-seronegative. The sequenced material came from PBMCs. This chain connects TRBV11-3 to TRBJ2-5; 8 nucleotides agree with TRBD1. CDR3 in DNA: TGTGCCAGCAGCTTAGGACAGGGGTCCCAAGAGACCCAGTACTTC. This translates into CASSLGQGSQETQYF.